This TCR beta chain was identified during a study of control samples from healthy donors and cancer patients. Clones were sequenced by immunoSEQ multiplex PCR, and TCRdb holds only the in-frame ones, with some missing. This table has roughly 160,000 clones, 95% to 96% appearing once. The germline V gene has CDR1 SQVTM and CDR2 ANQGSEA. Trimming cost V 6 bases and J 5 bases; bases outside gene matches: 5. This CDR3 has 13 residues. The source material was blood. This chain connects TRBV29-1 to TRBJ1-5; 9 nucleotides agree with TRBD1. This TCR derives from a young woman in good health. The CDR3 loop reads CSVTQGAHQPQHF. For the CDR3, the DNA is TGCAGCGTGACACAGGGGGCCCATCAGCCCCAGCATTTT.